A selection of T cell receptor beta chains follows, all from one sample in a study of T cell responses to AZD1222 COVID-19 vaccine. Measured with immunoSEQ multiplex PCR; TCRdb has only the in-frame clones, and not every one. The sample has 80,000 to 95,000 clones; around 92% are singletons. Sequences were derived from peripheral blood, sampled on day 0 of MenACWY control vaccination. These receptors were taken from an adult in good health. Each CDR3 is given with its conserved first and last residue. A D gene is named only where the DNA matches it firmly. Rows give clone size only sometimes, using once, few, many, or a class for an expanded clone.

D	size	V	J	DNA	CDR3
TRBD1	NA	TRBV11-3	TRBJ2-1	TGTGCCAGCAGCTTAGATGGGACAGGGGGCGGGAATGAGCAGTTCTTC	CASSLDGTGGGNEQFF
NA	NA	TRBV5-4	TRBJ1-4	TGTGCCAGCAGCGCCTTTCCGGGACATCCTAATGAAAAACTGTTTTTT	CASSAFPGHPNEKLFF
NA	NA	TRBV15	TRBJ2-5	TGTGCCACCAGCAGGGCGGGGCGCGATGAGACCCAGTACTTC	CATSRAGRDETQYF
NA	NA	TRBV19	TRBJ2-3	TGTGCCAGTAGTATTCTACACTCTAGCACAGATACGCAGTATTTT	CASSILHSSTDTQYF
TRBD1	NA	TRBV27	TRBJ1-2	TGTGCCAGCAGTTTAGGACAGGGCTATGGCTACACCTTC	CASSLGQGYGYTF
NA	NA	TRBV6-4	TRBJ1-5	TGTGCCAGCAGTGATCTAGTCGGGCAGCCCCAGCATTTT	CASSDLVGQPQHF
TRBD1	NA	TRBV7-9	TRBJ2-2	TGTGCCAGCAGCTTTGGGACAGCGAACACCGGGGAGCTGTTTTTT	CASSFGTANTGELFF
NA	NA	TRBV18	TRBJ2-3	TGTGCCAGCTCACCTCGGGCAGGACGGTCAGATACGCAGTATTTT	CASSPRAGRSDTQYF
TRBD1	NA	TRBV5-4	TRBJ1-3	TGTGCCAGCAGCCACGAACCGGGACAGGGGGCTCTAAACACCATATATTTT	CASSHEPGQGALNTIYF
NA	once	TRBV18	TRBJ1-2	TGTGCCAGCTCACCATTAGGGTATGGCTACACCTTC	CASSPLGYGYTF
TRBD1	NA	TRBV13	TRBJ1-1	TGTGCCAGCAGCTGGGACAGGGACACTGAAGCTTTCTTT	CASSWDRDTEAFF
NA	NA	TRBV2	TRBJ1-5	TGTGCCAGCAGTGCACGGGTACGTCAGCCCCAGCATTTT	CASSARVRQPQHF
NA	once	TRBV10-3	TRBJ2-1	TGTGCCATCAGGGGGACTTCCAATGAGCAGTTCTTC	CAIRGTSNEQFF
TRBD1	NA	TRBV7-2	TRBJ2-2	TGTGCCAGCAGGCTGACAGGGGAGGCCGCCGGGGAGCTGTTTTTT	CASRLTGEAAGELFF
NA	NA	TRBV12-3/TRBV12-4	TRBJ1-5	TGTGCCAGCAGTTTGGGAACAAATCAGCCCCAGCATTTT	CASSLGTNQPQHF
NA	NA	TRBV5-4	TRBJ1-1	TGTGCCAGCAGCTCTTTCACCGGGACAACGGTGAACACTGAAGCTTTCTTT	CASSSFTGTTVNTEAFF
NA	NA	TRBV6-1	TRBJ1-1	TGTGCCAGCAGTGAGTGGGGGAATAGTGGAGCTTTCTTT	CASSEWGNSGAFF
NA	NA	TRBV7-2	TRBJ1-4	TGTGCCAGCAGCTCCAGACAGTTAGAAAAACTGTTTTTT	CASSSRQLEKLFF
NA	NA	TRBV5-7	TRBJ1-2	TGTGCCAGCAGCTTACCCAGGCAACTCTCCTATGGCTACACCTTC	CASSLPRQLSYGYTF
NA	NA	TRBV15	TRBJ2-1	TGTGCCACCAGCAGATCAAAAGCGGGTGAGCAGTTCTTC	CATSRSKAGEQFF
NA	NA	TRBV4-3	TRBJ2-5	TGCGCCAGCAGCCAAGATTGGCGGAGGGAAGAGACCCAGTACTTC	CASSQDWRREETQYF
NA	NA	TRBV21-1	TRBJ2-1	TGTGCCAGCAGCACACGGACTAGCGGGGGGCCCAAGAGCTCCTACAATGAGCAGTTCTTC	CASSTRTSGGPKSSYNEQFF
TRBD1	NA	TRBV5-4	TRBJ2-3	TGTGCCAGCAGCTTGCTCCAAGGACAGGGTGAAGATACGCAGTATTTT	CASSLLQGQGEDTQYF
NA	NA	TRBV6-1	TRBJ1-6	TGTGCCAGCAGTGAATTGTCCGCGCGATCACCCCTCCACTTT	CASSELSARSPLHF
NA	NA	TRBV5-4	TRBJ1-2	TGTGCCAGCAGCTTATTAGGGATTACCTATGGCTACACCTTC	CASSLLGITYGYTF
NA	NA	TRBV15	TRBJ2-2	TGTGCCACCAGCGTTGGGGGGCTACTAAACACCGGGGAGCTGTTTTTT	CATSVGGLLNTGELFF
NA	NA	TRBV6-1	TRBJ1-2	TGTGCCAGCAGTGAAGCGGGTACTAACTATGGCTACACCTTC	CASSEAGTNYGYTF
NA	NA	TRBV24-1	TRBJ2-2	TGTGCCACCCGGGGGTCGAACACCGGGGAGCTGTTTTTT	CATRGSNTGELFF
NA	NA	TRBV30	TRBJ1-3	TGTGCCAACAGGTTGGGAAACACCATATATTTT	CANRLGNTIYF
NA	NA	TRBV4-1	TRBJ2-7	TGCGCCAGCAGCCAAGATATTTCGGCCCGCTCCTACGAGCAGTACTTC	CASSQDISARSYEQYF
NA	NA	TRBV10-3	TRBJ1-1	TGTGCCATCAGTGAGTCAGGGGCAGAGAACACTGAAGCTTTCTTT	CAISESGAENTEAFF
NA	NA	TRBV5-4	TRBJ1-1	TGTGCCAGCAGCTTGGCGGTCATGAACACTGAAGCTTTCTTT	CASSLAVMNTEAFF
NA	NA	TRBV30	TRBJ1-5	TGTGCCTGGAGTGTACCTGGGGGCAGCCAGCCCCAGCATTTT	CAWSVPGGSQPQHF
NA	NA	TRBV9	TRBJ2-5	TGTGCCAGCAGCGTAGGGACACTGCAAGAGACCCAGTACTTC	CASSVGTLQETQYF
NA	NA	TRBV24-1	TRBJ2-2	TGTGCCACCAGTACAGGGGGGGAGAACACCGGGGAGCTGTTTTTT	CATSTGGENTGELFF
NA	NA	TRBV5-6	TRBJ1-2	TGTGCCAGCAGCCTCCGGGGGGCCTATAACTATGGCTACACCTTC	CASSLRGAYNYGYTF
TRBD1	NA	TRBV5-4	TRBJ1-2	TGTGCCAGCAGTACCAGGGGGGCTAGTTATGGCTACACCTTC	CASSTRGASYGYTF
NA	NA	TRBV5-1	TRBJ1-2	TGCGCCAGCAGCCCGGACGGACAGACTAACTATGGCTACACCTTC	CASSPDGQTNYGYTF
NA	NA	TRBV6-4	TRBJ1-5	TGTGCCAGCAGTGACTCCCCGGGTCAGCCCCAGCATTTT	CASSDSPGQPQHF
TRBD1	NA	TRBV4-3	TRBJ1-1	TGCGCCAGCAGCCAAGATGAGGGGGCGTTGACTGAAGCTTTCTTT	CASSQDEGALTEAFF
NA	NA	TRBV12-3/TRBV12-4	TRBJ1-4	TGTGCCAGCAGTGAATCGTATGAAAAACTGTTTTTT	CASSESYEKLFF
NA	NA	TRBV6-2/TRBV6-3	TRBJ2-7	TGTGCCAGCAGCCGAGGACGGAACTCCTACGAGCAGTACTTC	CASSRGRNSYEQYF
TRBD2	NA	TRBV5-1	TRBJ2-3	TGCGCCAGCAGGACTAGCGGGGCGGGGGATACGCAGTATTTT	CASRTSGAGDTQYF
NA	NA	TRBV19	TRBJ2-2	TGTGCCAGTAGTAACAGAGACTCGGGGGAGCTGTTTTTT	CASSNRDSGELFF
NA	NA	TRBV28	TRBJ2-2	TGTGCCAGCAGTTTCCCTAACACCGGGGAGCTGTTTTTT	CASSFPNTGELFF
NA	NA	TRBV4-3	TRBJ1-2	TGCGCCAGCAGCCAAGATTTTAGGTCTAACTATGGCTACACCTTC	CASSQDFRSNYGYTF
NA	NA	TRBV6-6	TRBJ1-3	TGTGCCAGCAGACCGAGCTCTGGAAACACCATATATTTT	CASRPSSGNTIYF
NA	NA	TRBV9	TRBJ1-2	TGTGCCAGCAGCGAGACTCCGCAGGGCAGCTATGGCTACACCTTC	CASSETPQGSYGYTF
NA	NA	TRBV10-3	TRBJ1-4	TGTGCCATCAGTGAGGCCGGACAGTTAAATGAAAAACTGTTTTTT	CAISEAGQLNEKLFF
TRBD1	NA	TRBV4-3	TRBJ1-1	TGCGCCAGCAGCCAGGCCACGACAGGGGGAGTCACTGAAGCTTTCTTT	CASSQATTGGVTEAFF
TRBD1	NA	TRBV5-1	TRBJ2-7	TGCGCCAGCAGCTTTCCGGGACAGGGGGCCACCTACGAGCAGTACTTC	CASSFPGQGATYEQYF
NA	NA	TRBV7-9	TRBJ1-3	TGTGCCAGCAGCTTCCTGGCAGGGGACGGAAACACCATATATTTT	CASSFLAGDGNTIYF
NA	NA	TRBV7-8	TRBJ1-1	TGTGCCAGCAGTCGTGACAGACCGAACACTGAAGCTTTCTTT	CASSRDRPNTEAFF
NA	NA	TRBV29-1	TRBJ1-1	TGCAGCACGACAGGACAGTCCCGAACTGAAGCTTTCTTT	CSTTGQSRTEAFF